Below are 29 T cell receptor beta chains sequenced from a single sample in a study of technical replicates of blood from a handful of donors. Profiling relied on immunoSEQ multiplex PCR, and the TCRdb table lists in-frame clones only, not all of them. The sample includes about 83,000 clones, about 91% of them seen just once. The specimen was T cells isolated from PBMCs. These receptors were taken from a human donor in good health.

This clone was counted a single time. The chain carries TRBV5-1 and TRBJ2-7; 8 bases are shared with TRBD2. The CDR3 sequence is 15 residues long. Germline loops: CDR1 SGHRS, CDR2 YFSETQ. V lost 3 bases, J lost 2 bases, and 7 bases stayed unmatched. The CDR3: CASSSTSGGPYEQYF. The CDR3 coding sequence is TGCGCCAGCAGCTCCACTAGCGGAGGACCCTACGAGCAGTACTTC.

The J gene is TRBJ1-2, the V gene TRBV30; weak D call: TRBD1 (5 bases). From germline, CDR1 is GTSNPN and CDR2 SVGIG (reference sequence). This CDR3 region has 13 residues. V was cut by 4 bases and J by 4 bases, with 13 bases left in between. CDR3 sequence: CAWNQGSGYGYTF. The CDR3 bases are TGTGCCTGGAATCAGGGAAGTGGCTATGGCTACACCTTC.

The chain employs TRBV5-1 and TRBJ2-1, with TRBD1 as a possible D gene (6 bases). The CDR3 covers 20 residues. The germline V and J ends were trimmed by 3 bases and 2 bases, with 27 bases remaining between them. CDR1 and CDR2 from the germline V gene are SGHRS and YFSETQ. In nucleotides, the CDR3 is TGCGCCAGCAGCTGGCCCAGGGACACTCAACAGCCTAATCCCTACAATGAGCAGTTCTTC. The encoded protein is CASSWPRDTQQPNPYNEQFF.

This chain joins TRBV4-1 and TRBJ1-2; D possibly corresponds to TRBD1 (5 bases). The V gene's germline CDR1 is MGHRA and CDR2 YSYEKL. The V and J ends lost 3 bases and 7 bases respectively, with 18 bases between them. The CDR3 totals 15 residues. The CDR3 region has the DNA TGCGCCAGCAGCCACGGACAAGGCGGGATGGTTGGCTACACCTTC. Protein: CASSHGQGGMVGYTF.

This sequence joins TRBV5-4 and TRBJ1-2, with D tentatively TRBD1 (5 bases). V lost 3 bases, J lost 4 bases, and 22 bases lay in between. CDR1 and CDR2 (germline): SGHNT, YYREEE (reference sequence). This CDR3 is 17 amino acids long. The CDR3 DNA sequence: TGTGCCAGCAGCTCACGAGGACAACTTGGGATTTTCTATGGCTACACCTTC. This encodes CASSSRGQLGIFYGYTF.

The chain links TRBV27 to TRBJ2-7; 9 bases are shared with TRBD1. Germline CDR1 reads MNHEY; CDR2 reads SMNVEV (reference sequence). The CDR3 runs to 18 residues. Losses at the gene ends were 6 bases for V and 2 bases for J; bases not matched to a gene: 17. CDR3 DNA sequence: TGTGCCAGCAGCTCCCCCCTCCGGGACAGGGCCCAAACCTACGAGCAGTACTTC. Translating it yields CASSSPLRDRAQTYEQYF.

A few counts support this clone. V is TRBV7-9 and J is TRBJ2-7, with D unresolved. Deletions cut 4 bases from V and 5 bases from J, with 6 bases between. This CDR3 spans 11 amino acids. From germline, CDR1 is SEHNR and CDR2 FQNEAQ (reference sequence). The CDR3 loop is CASSSFHEQYF. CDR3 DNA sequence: TGTGCCAGCAGCTCCTTCCACGAGCAGTACTTC.

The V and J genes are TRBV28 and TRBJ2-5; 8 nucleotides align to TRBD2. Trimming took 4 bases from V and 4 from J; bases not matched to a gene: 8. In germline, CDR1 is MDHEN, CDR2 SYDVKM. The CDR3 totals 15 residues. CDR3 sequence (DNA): TGTGCCAGCAGTTCCCCGGGACTAGGAGGAGAGACCCAGTACTTC. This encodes CASSSPGLGGETQYF.

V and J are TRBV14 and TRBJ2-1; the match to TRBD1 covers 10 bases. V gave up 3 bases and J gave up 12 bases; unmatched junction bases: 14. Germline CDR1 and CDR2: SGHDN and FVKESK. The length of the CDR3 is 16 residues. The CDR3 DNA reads TGTGCCAGCAGCCACCTCCCCGGACAGGGGGATAACCCGCAGTTCTTC. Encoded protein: CASSHLPGQGDNPQFF.

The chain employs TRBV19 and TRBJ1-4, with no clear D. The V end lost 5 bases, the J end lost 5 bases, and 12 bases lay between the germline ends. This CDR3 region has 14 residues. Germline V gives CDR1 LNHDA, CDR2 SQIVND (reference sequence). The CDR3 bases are TGTGCCAGTAGTTTGGCAGGCGAAAATGAAAAACTGTTTTTT. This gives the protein CASSLAGENEKLFF.

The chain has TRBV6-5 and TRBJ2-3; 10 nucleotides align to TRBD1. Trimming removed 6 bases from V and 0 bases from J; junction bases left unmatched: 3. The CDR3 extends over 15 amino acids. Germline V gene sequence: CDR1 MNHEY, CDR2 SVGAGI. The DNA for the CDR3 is TGTGCCAGCAGACGACAGGGGGCCAGCACAGATACGCAGTATTTT. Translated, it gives CASRRQGASTDTQYF.

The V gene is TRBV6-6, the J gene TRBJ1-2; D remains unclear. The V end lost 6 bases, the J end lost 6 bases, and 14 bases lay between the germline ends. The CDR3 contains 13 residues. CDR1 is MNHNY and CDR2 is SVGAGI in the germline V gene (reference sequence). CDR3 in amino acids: CASRQGSLNGYTF. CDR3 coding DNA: TGTGCCAGCAGACAAGGGAGTCTTAATGGCTACACCTTC.

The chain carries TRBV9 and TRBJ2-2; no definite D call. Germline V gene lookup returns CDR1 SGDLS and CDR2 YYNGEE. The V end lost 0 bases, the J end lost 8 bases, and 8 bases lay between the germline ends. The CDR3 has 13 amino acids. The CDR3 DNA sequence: TGTGCCAGCAGCGTAGGCGGATTGGGGGAGCTGTTTTTT. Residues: CASSVGGLGELFF.

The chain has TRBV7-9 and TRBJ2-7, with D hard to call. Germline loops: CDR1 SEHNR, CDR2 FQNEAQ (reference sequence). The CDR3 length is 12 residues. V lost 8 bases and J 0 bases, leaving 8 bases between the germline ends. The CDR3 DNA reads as TGTGCCAGCCAAGTGAGCTCCTACGAGCAGTACTTC. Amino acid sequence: CASQVSSYEQYF.

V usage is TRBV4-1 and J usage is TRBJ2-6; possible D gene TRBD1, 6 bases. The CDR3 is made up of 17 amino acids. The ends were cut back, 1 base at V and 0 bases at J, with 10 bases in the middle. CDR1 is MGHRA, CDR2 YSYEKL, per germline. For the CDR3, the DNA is TGCGCCAGCAGCCAAGCTCAGGGGTTCTCTGGGGCCAACGTCCTGACTTTC. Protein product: CASSQAQGFSGANVLTF.

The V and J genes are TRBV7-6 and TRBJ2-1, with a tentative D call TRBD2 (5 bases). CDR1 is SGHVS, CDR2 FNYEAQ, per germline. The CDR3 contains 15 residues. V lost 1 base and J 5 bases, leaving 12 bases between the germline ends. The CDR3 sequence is CASSLGSLGNNEQFF. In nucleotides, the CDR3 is TGTGCCAGCAGCTTAGGGTCACTCGGGAACAATGAGCAGTTCTTC.

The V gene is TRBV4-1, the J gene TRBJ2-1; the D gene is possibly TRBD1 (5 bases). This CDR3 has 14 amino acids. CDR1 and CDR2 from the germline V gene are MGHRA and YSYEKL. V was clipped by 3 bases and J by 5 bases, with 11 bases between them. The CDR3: CASSHLDRDNEQFF. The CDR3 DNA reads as TGCGCCAGCAGCCACCTAGACAGAGACAATGAGCAGTTCTTC.

The CDR3 protein is CASSLVPRNNEQFF. CDR3 in DNA: TGTGCCAGCAGCTTAGTCCCCAGGAACAATGAGCAGTTCTTC. The chain links TRBV7-9 to TRBJ2-1; D is unclear. Trimming stripped 1 base from V and 5 bases from J, with 9 bases between. CDR1 and CDR2 from the germline V gene are SEHNR and FQNEAQ (reference sequence). The CDR3 is 14 amino acids.

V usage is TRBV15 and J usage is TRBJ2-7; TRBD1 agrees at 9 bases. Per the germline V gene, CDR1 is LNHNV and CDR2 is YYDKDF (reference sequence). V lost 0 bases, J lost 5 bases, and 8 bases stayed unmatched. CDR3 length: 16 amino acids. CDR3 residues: CATSREGGTGKDEQYF. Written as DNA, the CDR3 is TGTGCCACCAGCAGAGAGGGGGGGACAGGGAAAGACGAGCAGTACTTC. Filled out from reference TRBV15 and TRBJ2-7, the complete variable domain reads DAMVIQNPRYQVTQFGKPVTLSCSQTLNHNVMYWYQQKSSQAPKLLFHYYDKDFNNEADTPDNFQSRRPNTSFCFLDIRSPGLGDTAMYLCATSREGGTGKDEQYFGPGTRLTVT.

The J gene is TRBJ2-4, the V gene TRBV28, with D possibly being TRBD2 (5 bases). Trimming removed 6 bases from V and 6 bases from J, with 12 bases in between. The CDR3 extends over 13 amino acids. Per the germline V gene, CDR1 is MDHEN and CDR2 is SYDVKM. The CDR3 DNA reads TGTGCCAGCAGCCCGGGGAGCGGAAACATTCAGTACTTC. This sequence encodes CASSPGSGNIQYF.

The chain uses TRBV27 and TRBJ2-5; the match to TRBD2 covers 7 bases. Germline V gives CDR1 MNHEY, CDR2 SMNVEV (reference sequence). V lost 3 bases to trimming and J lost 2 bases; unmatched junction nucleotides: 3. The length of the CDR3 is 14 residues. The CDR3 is CASSFISGQETQYF. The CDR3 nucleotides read TGTGCCAGCAGTTTTATTAGCGGGCAAGAGACCCAGTACTTC.

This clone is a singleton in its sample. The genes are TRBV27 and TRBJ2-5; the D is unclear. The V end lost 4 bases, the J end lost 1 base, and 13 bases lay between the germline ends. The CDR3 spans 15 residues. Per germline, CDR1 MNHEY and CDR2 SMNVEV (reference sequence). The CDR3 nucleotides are TGTGCCAGCAGTTACTTCTATAGCAGCCAAGAGACCCAGTACTTC. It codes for CASSYFYSSQETQYF.

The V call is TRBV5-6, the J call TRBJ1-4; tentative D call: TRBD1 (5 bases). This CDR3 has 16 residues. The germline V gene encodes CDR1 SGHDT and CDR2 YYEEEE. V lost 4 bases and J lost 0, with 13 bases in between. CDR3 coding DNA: TGTGCCAGCAGCCGATTTGGGGGGGCAACTAATGAAAAACTGTTTTTT. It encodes CASSRFGGATNEKLFF.

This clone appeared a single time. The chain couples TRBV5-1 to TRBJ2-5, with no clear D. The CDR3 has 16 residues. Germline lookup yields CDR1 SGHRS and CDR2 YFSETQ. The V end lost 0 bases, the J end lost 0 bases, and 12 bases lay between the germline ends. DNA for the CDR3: TGCGCCAGCAGCTTGGGAATCCACGGTTACCAAGAGACCCAGTACTTC. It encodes CASSLGIHGYQETQYF.

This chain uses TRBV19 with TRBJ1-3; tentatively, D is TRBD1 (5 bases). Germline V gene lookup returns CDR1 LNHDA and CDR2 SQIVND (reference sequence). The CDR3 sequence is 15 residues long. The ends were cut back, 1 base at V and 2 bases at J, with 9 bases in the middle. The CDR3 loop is CASSIAGGTGNTIYF. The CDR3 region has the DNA TGTGCCAGTAGTATAGCGGGGGGAACTGGAAACACCATATATTTT.

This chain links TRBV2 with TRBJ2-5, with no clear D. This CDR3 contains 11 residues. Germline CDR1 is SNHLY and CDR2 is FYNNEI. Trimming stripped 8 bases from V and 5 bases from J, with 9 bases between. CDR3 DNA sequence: TGTGCCAGCGCCCGCGCGGAGACCCAGTACTTC. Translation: CASARAETQYF.

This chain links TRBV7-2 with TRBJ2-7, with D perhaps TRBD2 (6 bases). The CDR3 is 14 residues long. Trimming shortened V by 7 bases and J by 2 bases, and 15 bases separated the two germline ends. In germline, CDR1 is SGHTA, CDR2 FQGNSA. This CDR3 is CASTLATQTYEQYF. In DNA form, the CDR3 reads TGTGCCAGCACGCTAGCGACACAAACCTACGAGCAGTACTTC. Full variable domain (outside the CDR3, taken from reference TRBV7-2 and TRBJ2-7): GAGVSQSPSNKVTEKGKDVELRCDPISGHTALYWYRQSLGQGLEFLIYFQGNSAPDKSGLPSDRFSAERTGGSVSTLTIQRTQQEDSAVYLCASTLATQTYEQYFGPGTRLTVT.

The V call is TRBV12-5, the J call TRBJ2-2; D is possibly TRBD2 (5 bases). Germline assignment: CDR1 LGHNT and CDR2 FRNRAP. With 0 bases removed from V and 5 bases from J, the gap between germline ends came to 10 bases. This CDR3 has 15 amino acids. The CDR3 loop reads CASGLVLRLTGELFF. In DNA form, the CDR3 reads TGTGCTAGTGGTTTGGTACTTCGACTAACCGGGGAGCTGTTTTTT.

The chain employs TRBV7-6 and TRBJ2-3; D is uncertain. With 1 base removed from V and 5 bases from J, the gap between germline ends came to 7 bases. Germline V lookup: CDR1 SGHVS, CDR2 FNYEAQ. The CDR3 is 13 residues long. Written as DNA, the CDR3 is TGTGCCAGCAGCTTAGGCTCGGGAGATACGCAGTATTTT. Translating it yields CASSLGSGDTQYF.